This T cell receptor beta chain came from a study of blood T cell repertoires in COVID-19. Across the whole study: Sources were T cells, B-cell-depleted T cells, or PBMCs; the material itself was cDNA or gDNA.

Germline assignment: CDR1 SGHTS and CDR2 YDEGEE. V gave up 0 bases and J gave up 5 bases, with 12 bases separating them. The CDR3 is 15 amino acids. The participants were between about 18 and 89 years old and came from some 23 US areas. Per the authors' pipeline: The assay estimated nucleated cells by amplifying reference gene primers. The table came from immunoSEQ multiplex PCR; TCRdb's copy has only in-frame clones and leaves some out. V and J calls and clone size come straight from that table; D and trimming were deduced from the DNA. Of some 350,000 clones in the sample, about 90% were seen once. The chain links TRBV5-8 to TRBJ2-1; D might be TRBD2 (5 bases). Material for sequencing was PBMCs or T cells enriched from blood (not recorded which). The TCR originated in a man aged 25-45 years who had recovered from COVID-19. This chain's CDR3 is CASSLGGIYNNEQFF. The CDR3 DNA follows: TGTGCCAGCAGCTTGGGAGGGATTTATAACAATGAGCAGTTCTTC.